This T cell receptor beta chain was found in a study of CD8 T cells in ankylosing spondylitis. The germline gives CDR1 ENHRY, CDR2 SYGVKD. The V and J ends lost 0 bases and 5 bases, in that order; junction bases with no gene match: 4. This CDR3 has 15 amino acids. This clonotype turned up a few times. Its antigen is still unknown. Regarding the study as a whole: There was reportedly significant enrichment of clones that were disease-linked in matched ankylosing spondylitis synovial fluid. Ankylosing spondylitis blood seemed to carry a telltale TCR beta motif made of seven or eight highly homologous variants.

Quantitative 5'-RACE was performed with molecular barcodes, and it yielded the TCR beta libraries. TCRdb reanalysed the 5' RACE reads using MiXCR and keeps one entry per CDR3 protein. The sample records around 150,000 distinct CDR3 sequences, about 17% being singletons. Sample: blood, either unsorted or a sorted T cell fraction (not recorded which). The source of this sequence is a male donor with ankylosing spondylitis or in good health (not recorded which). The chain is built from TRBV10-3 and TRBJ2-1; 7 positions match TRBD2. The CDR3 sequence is CAISESGGGHNEQFF. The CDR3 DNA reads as TGTGCCATCAGTGAGTCGGGGGGAGGGCACAATGAGCAGTTCTTC.